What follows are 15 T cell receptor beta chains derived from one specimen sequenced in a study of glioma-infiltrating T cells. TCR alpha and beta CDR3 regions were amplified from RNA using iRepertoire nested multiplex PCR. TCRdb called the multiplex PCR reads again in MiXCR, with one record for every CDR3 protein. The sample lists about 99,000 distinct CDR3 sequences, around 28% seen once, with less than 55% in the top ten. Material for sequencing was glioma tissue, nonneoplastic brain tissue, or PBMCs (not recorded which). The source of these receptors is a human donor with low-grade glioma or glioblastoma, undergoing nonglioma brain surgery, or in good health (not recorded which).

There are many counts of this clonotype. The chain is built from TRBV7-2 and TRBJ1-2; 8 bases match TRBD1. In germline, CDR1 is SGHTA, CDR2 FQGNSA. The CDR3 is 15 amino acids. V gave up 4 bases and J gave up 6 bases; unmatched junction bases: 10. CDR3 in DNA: TGTGCCAGCAGCTCCAAGACAGGGGCAATTGATGGCTACACCTTC. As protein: CASSSKTGAIDGYTF.

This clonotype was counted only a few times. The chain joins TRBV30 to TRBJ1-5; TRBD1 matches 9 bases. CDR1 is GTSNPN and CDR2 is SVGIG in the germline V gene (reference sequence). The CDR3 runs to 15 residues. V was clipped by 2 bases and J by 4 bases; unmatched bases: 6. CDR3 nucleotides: TGTGCCTGGAGTACAGGGGGCGCCCGGAATCAGCCCCAGCATTTT. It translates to CAWSTGGARNQPQHF.

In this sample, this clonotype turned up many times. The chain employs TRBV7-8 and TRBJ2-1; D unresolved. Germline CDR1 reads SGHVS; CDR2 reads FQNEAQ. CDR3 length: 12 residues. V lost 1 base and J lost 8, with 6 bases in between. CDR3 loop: CASSLELYEQFF. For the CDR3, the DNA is TGTGCCAGCAGCTTAGAGTTGTATGAGCAGTTCTTC.

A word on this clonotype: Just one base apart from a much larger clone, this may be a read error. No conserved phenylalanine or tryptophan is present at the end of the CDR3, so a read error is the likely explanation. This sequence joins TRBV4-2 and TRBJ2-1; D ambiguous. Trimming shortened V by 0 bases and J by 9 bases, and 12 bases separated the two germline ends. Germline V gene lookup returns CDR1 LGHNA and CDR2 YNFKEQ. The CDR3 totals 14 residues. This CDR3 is CASSQELLYGEQFV. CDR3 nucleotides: TGTGCCAGCAGCCAAGAACTCTTGTACGGTGAGCAGTTCGTC.

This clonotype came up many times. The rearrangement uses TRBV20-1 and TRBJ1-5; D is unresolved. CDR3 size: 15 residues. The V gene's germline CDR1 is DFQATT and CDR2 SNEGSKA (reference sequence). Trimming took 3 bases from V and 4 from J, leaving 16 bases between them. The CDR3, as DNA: TGCAGTGCTAGTTATTCGGCAGGCCTAAATCAGCCCCAGCATTTT. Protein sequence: CSASYSAGLNQPQHF.

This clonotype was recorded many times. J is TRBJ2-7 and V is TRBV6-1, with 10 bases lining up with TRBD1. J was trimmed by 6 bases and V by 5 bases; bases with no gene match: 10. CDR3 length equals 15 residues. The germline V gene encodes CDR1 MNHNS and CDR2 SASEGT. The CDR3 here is CASSNGQGGLSEQYF. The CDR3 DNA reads TGTGCCAGCAGTAATGGACAGGGGGGATTGAGCGAGCAGTACTTC.

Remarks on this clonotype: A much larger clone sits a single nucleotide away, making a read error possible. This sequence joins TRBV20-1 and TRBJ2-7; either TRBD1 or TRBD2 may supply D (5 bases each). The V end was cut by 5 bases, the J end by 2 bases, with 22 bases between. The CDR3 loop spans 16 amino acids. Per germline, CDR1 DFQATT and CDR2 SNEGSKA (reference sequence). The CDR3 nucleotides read TGCAGTGCTCGAAGGGTTGCGGCGAGGGGCGCCTACGAGCAGTACTTC. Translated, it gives CSARRVAARGAYEQYF.

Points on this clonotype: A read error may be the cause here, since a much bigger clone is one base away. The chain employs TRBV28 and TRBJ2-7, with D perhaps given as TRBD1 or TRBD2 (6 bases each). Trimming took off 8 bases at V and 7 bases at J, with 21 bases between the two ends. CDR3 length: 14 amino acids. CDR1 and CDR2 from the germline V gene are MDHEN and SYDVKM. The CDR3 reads CASSPTSGGNEQYF. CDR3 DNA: TGTGCCAGCTCACCTACTTCCGGGGGCAATGAGCAGTACTTC.

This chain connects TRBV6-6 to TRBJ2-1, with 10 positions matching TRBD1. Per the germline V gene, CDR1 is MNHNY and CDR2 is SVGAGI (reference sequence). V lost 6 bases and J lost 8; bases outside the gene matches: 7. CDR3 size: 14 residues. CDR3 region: CASRPGQGFHEQFF. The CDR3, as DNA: TGTGCCAGCAGGCCGGGACAGGGGTTCCATGAGCAGTTCTTC.

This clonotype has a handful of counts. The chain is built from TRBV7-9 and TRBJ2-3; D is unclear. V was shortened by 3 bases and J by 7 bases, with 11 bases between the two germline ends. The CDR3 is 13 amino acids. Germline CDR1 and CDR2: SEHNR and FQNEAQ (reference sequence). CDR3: CASSFSPTHTQYF. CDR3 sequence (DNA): TGTGCCAGCAGCTTCTCTCCGACTCATACGCAGTATTTT.

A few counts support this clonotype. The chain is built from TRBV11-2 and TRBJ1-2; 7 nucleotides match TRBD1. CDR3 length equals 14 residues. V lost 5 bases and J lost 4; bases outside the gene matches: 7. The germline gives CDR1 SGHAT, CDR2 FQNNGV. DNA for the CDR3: TGTGCCAGCAGCAACCCGGGACAGATCTATGGCTACACCTTC. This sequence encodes CASSNPGQIYGYTF.

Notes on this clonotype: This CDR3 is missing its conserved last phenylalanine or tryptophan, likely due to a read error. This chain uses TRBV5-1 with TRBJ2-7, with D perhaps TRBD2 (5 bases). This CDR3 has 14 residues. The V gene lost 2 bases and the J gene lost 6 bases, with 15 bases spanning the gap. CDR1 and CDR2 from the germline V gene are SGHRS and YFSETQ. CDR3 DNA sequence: TGCGCCAGCAGCTTCTCCTCCCAAGGAGGCGAGCAGTACCTC. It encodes CASSFSSQGGEQYL.

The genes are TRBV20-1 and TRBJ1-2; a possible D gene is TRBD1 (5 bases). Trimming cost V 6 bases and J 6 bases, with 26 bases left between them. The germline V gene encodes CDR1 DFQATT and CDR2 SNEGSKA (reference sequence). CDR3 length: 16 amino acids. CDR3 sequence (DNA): TGCAGTGCAAACTTTCAAGCAGGGATCACAAAGGATGGCTACACCTTC. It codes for CSANFQAGITKDGYTF.

CDR3 in DNA: TGTGCCAGCAGCCAACGGCCGCCGGGGTACGAGCAGTACTTC. It encodes CASSQRPPGYEQYF. The rearrangement uses TRBV7-2 and TRBJ2-7, with D perhaps matching TRBD2 (5 bases). V dropped 5 bases and J dropped 4 bases, with 15 bases sitting between them. The length of the CDR3 is 14 residues. The germline V gene has CDR1 SGHTA and CDR2 FQGNSA.

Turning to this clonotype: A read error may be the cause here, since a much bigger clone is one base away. CDR3 sequence reads: CAGSSWTTAHREFF. Written as DNA, the CDR3 is TGTGCCGGCAGCTCTTGGACTACCGCCCACCGAGAGTTCTTC. This sequence joins TRBV7-9 and TRBJ2-1, with D possibly TRBD2 on 6 matching bases. Germline CDR1 reads SEHNR; CDR2 reads FQNEAQ (reference sequence). The CDR3 is 14 amino acids.